This TCR beta chain originates from a study of OX40 agonist ivuxolimab in advanced cancers. This CDR3 region has 13 residues. From germline, CDR1 is MNHEY and CDR2 SMNVEV (reference sequence). V gave up 6 bases and J gave up 5 bases, with 13 bases separating them. TCRdb's table, derived via immunoSEQ multiplex PCR, lists solely in-frame clones and lacks some. The top ten hold approximately 12% of the sample, which has about 40,000 clones, 85% to 90% seen once. This sequence originates from an adult with an advanced solid tumor such as melanoma, head and neck, liver or kidney cancer. This chain joins TRBV27 and TRBJ2-5; no reliable D call. Sequencing was performed on CD4+ or CD8+ T cells sorted from blood, taken in a trial of the OX40 agonist ivuxolimab. This CDR3 reads CASSWEPRETQYF. The CDR3 region has the DNA TGTGCCAGCAGCTGGGAACCAAGGGAGACCCAGTACTTC.